This TCR beta chain was found in a study of Ad26.COV2.S vaccination and SARS-CoV-2 variants. Study information: Participants got Ad26.COV2.S intramuscularly, once or twice 56 days apart. Study-wide results and limits: Participants in the vaccine arm had higher spike-specific TCR breadth; placebo recipients had lower. Breadth of non-spike TCRs did not differ between vaccinees and placebo recipients.

CDR3 length: 14 residues. Trimming removed 3 bases from V and 5 bases from J; junction bases left unmatched: 4. From germline, CDR1 is SGHRS and CDR2 YFSETQ. As for treatment: over 15 received Ad26.COV2.S at low or high dose, single or two shots; about 5 received placebo; per-sample allocation not given. The samples date from day 63 after the first vaccine or placebo injection. Note on this clone: Its antigen is still unknown.

The method was immunoSEQ multiplex PCR; TCRdb's version includes in-frame clones alone and lacks a portion of them. The sample records around 300,000 clones, roughly 91% being singletons. Here the sequenced sample was peripheral blood, taken in a trial of Ad26.COV2.S vaccine versus placebo. J is TRBJ1-4 and V is TRBV5-1; 7 nucleotides match TRBD1. The receptor was isolated from a person between 18 and 60 years old who received the Ad26.COV2.S COVID-19 vaccine or a placebo. CDR3 residues: CASSSGTVNEKLFF. The CDR3 region has the DNA TGCGCCAGCAGCTCCGGGACAGTCAATGAAAAACTGTTTTTT.